These T cell receptor beta chains were read from a single sample in a study of blood T cell repertoires in COVID-19. TCRdb keeps only in-frame clones here, not all; method: immunoSEQ multiplex PCR. The sample shows under 300,000 clones, around 82% of them seen only once. Sequenced input: peripheral blood. These receptors originate from a woman between 45 and 65 years old who had recovered from COVID-19. The CDR3 runs from the conserved cysteine through the conserved F or W. The order of the fields is V gene, J gene, D gene, clone size, CDR3 protein, CDR3 DNA. A D gene is named only where the DNA matches it firmly. Some rows mark clone size as missing; the rest say once, few, many or name a class of expanded clone.

TRBV24-1,TRBJ1-6,-,-,CATSAGTGNSPLHF,TGTGCCACCAGTGCCGGGACTGGTAATTCACCCCTCCACTTT
TRBV6-2/TRBV6-3,TRBJ2-7,-,-,CASSYGSQPSYEQYF,TGTGCCAGCAGTTACGGGAGCCAACCATCCTACGAGCAGTACTTC
TRBV10-2,TRBJ1-2,-,-,CASSDRVEDYGYTF,TGCGCCAGCAGTGACAGGGTCGAGGACTATGGCTACACCTTC
TRBV7-2,TRBJ2-3,-,-,CASSQDRFSTDTQYF,TGTGCCAGCAGCCAAGATAGATTTAGCACAGATACGCAGTATTTT
TRBV5-1,TRBJ2-2,-,once,CASSSPHRLAKFANTGELFF,TGCGCCAGCAGCTCCCCCCATAGACTTGCAAAGTTCGCGAACACCGGGGAGCTGTTTTTT
TRBV10-2,TRBJ2-2,-,-,CASSGVSGTGELFF,TGCGCCAGCAGTGGGGTTAGCGGAACCGGGGAGCTGTTTTTT
TRBV5-1,TRBJ2-5,TRBD1,-,CASRQGETQYF,TGCGCCAGCCGACAGGGAGAGACCCAGTACTTC
TRBV6-5,TRBJ2-5,-,-,CASSRVRETQYF,TGTGCCAGCAGTCGGGTACGAGAGACCCAGTACTTC
TRBV5-1,TRBJ1-4,TRBD1,few,CASSPRTGDEKLFF,TGCGCCAGCAGCCCCAGGACAGGGGATGAAAAACTGTTTTTT
TRBV11-3,TRBJ1-2,TRBD1,-,CASSSGQAHYGYTF,TGTGCCAGCAGCTCGGGACAGGCCCACTATGGCTACACCTTC
TRBV6-2/TRBV6-3,TRBJ1-2,-,many,CASSYPPARDGYTF,TGTGCCAGCAGTTACCCCCCGGCGCGGGACGGCTACACCTTC
TRBV28,TRBJ1-2,TRBD1,few,CASSGDRFYGYTF,TGTGCCAGCAGTGGGGACAGGTTTTATGGCTACACCTTC
TRBV28,TRBJ1-1,-,-,CASSFAGRAEAFF,TGTGCCAGCAGTTTCGCGGGAAGGGCTGAAGCTTTCTTT
TRBV28,TRBJ1-3,-,-,CASSLGSRAGNTIYF,TGTGCCAGCAGTTTAGGGTCCAGGGCTGGAAACACCATATATTTT
TRBV5-1,TRBJ2-5,TRBD1,-,CASSPGTAQETQYF,TGCGCCAGCAGCCCCGGGACAGCACAAGAGACCCAGTACTTC
TRBV28,TRBJ1-3,-,-,CASRAGGQLDTIYF,TGTGCCAGCAGGGCAGGAGGCCAGCTGGACACCATATATTTT
TRBV28,TRBJ2-3,TRBD1,-,CASSLRQGSTDTQYF,TGTGCCAGCAGTCTCCGACAGGGCAGCACAGATACGCAGTATTTT
TRBV23-1,TRBJ2-4,TRBD2,-,CASRPIRREGSLAKNIQYF,TGCGCCAGCAGGCCCATACGGCGGGAGGGATCCCTAGCCAAAAACATTCAGTACTTC
TRBV2,TRBJ1-5,TRBD1,-,CASSKQGAGPQGNQPQHF,TGTGCCAGCAGTAAACAGGGGGCTGGACCACAGGGTAATCAGCCCCAGCATTTT
TRBV7-3,TRBJ1-1,-,-,CASSQGWNTEAFF,TGTGCCAGCAGCCAGGGGTGGAACACTGAAGCTTTCTTT
TRBV23-1,TRBJ2-4,TRBD1,-,CASLPSPRTGIAKNIQYF,TGCGCCAGTCTCCCCAGTCCTCGGACAGGAATAGCCAAAAACATTCAGTACTTC
TRBV2,TRBJ2-7,TRBD2,once,CAIGPTGGEDEQYF,TGTGCCATCGGCCCCACGGGGGGGGAGGACGAGCAGTACTTC
TRBV3-1/TRBV3-2,TRBJ2-7,-,-,CASSRIGERNEQYF,TGTGCCAGCAGCCGGATTGGAGAGAGGAACGAGCAGTACTTC
TRBV28,TRBJ2-1,-,once,CASSLGLAEQFF,TGTGCCAGCAGTTTAGGGCTAGCAGAGCAGTTCTTC
TRBV4-1,TRBJ1-2,TRBD1,-,CASSHPGQGVYGYTF,TGCGCCAGCAGCCACCCCGGACAGGGAGTCTATGGCTACACCTTC
TRBV29-1,TRBJ2-1,TRBD2,-,CSVEYQNSGNNEQFF,TGCAGCGTTGAATACCAGAATAGCGGGAACAATGAGCAGTTCTTC
TRBV3-1/TRBV3-2,TRBJ1-4,-,-,CASSQDSRTVGGNEKLFF,TGTGCCAGCAGCCAAGATTCCCGGACAGTAGGGGGTAATGAAAAACTGTTTTTT
TRBV7-2,TRBJ1-2,-,-,CASSLEPGVYGYTF,TGTGCCAGCAGCTTAGAGCCAGGGGTATATGGCTACACCTTC
TRBV6-2/TRBV6-3,TRBJ2-1,TRBD2,-,CASSQGSGRQFF,TGTGCCAGCAGTCAGGGTAGCGGGAGGCAGTTCTTC
TRBV5-1,TRBJ2-7,-,few,CASSVGTKNEQYF,TGCGCCAGCAGTGTTGGGACAAAGAACGAGCAGTACTTC
TRBV30,TRBJ1-2,TRBD1,-,CAWNRDRPSSYTF,TGTGCCTGGAACCGGGACAGGCCGTCCAGCTACACCTTC
TRBV9,TRBJ1-3,-,-,CASSADTSGNTIYF,TGTGCCAGCAGCGCGGACACCTCTGGAAACACCATATATTTT
TRBV2,TRBJ1-2,TRBD1,once,CASSEDRGKGGYTF,TGTGCCAGCAGTGAGGACAGGGGGAAGGGTGGCTACACCTTC
TRBV20-1,TRBJ1-4,TRBD1,-,CSASEGTAVGGEKLFF,TGCAGTGCTAGTGAAGGGACAGCTGTTGGGGGTGAAAAACTGTTTTTT
TRBV7-9,TRBJ2-1,-,-,CASSLLAQRDEQFF,TGTGCCAGCAGCTTGCTAGCGCAAAGGGATGAGCAGTTCTTC
TRBV3-1/TRBV3-2,TRBJ2-7,-,-,CASSQGILGDNEQYF,TGTGCCAGCAGCCAAGGAATTCTCGGGGATAACGAGCAGTACTTC
TRBV21-1,TRBJ1-5,-,-,CASRLLGQGALKGPNQPQHF,TGTGCCAGCAGACTACTGGGACAGGGGGCTTTAAAGGGACCCAATCAGCCCCAGCATTTT
TRBV4-3,TRBJ1-1,TRBD1,-,CASSQGPGQGAPEAFF,TGCGCCAGCAGCCAAGGTCCCGGGCAGGGGGCTCCTGAAGCTTTCTTT
TRBV7-2,TRBJ1-3,-,-,CASSLINRVLTGNTIYF,TGTGCCAGCAGCTTAATCAACCGGGTTCTAACTGGAAACACCATATATTTT
TRBV6-5,TRBJ1-5,-,-,CASSQQGRNQPQHF,TGTGCCAGCAGTCAACAGGGTCGCAATCAGCCCCAGCATTTT
TRBV18,TRBJ1-3,-,-,CASSPLQGSGNTIYF,TGTGCCAGCTCACCTCTCCAGGGCTCTGGAAACACCATATATTTT
TRBV9,TRBJ1-4,-,-,CASSVGQNEKLFF,TGTGCCAGCAGCGTAGGACAAAATGAAAAACTGTTTTTT
TRBV19,TRBJ2-7,TRBD2,-,CASPTSPSSYEQYF,TGTGCCAGTCCGACTAGCCCAAGCTCCTACGAGCAGTACTTC
TRBV27,TRBJ1-6,-,few,CASSIGGGRDSPLHF,TGTGCCAGCAGCATTGGAGGTGGTAGGGATTCACCCCTCCACTTT
TRBV2,TRBJ1-6,TRBD1,-,CASSAGTGTYNSPLHF,TGTGCCAGCAGTGCCGGGACAGGGACCTATAATTCACCCCTCCACTTT
TRBV6-2/TRBV6-3,TRBJ1-2,TRBD1,once,CASSPRTGGGLYGYTF,TGTGCCAGCAGTCCCCGGACAGGGGGAGGCCTCTATGGCTACACCTTC
TRBV18,TRBJ2-5,TRBD1,-,CASSPPSGRGPEETQYF,TGTGCCAGCTCACCACCGTCGGGAAGGGGGCCTGAAGAGACCCAGTACTTC
TRBV7-9,TRBJ2-1,-,-,CASSPRGRGWNEQFF,TGTGCCAGCAGCCCGCGTGGCAGGGGTTGGAATGAGCAGTTCTTC
TRBV11-2,TRBJ2-3,-,-,CASSLAGVDTQYF,TGTGCCAGCAGCTTAGCGGGAGTCGATACGCAGTATTTT
TRBV6-2/TRBV6-3,TRBJ2-3,TRBD2,-,CASSYEAAGAADTQYF,TGTGCCAGCAGTTACGAGGCGGCGGGAGCCGCAGATACGCAGTATTTT
TRBV4-3,TRBJ2-1,TRBD1,few,CASSRGQGREEQFF,TGCGCCAGCAGCCGGGGACAGGGACGGGAAGAGCAGTTCTTC
TRBV4-3,TRBJ1-1,-,-,CASSQDRDTSGRTEAFF,TGCGCCAGCAGCCAAGATCGGGACACATCGGGTAGGACTGAAGCTTTCTTT
TRBV7-2,TRBJ2-2,-,-,CASSFPERASVGELFF,TGTGCCAGCAGCTTCCCTGAGAGAGCTTCGGTCGGGGAGCTGTTTTTT
TRBV3-1/TRBV3-2,TRBJ2-5,-,-,CASSQDHTGFGETQYF,TGTGCCAGCAGCCAAGATCATACAGGGTTCGGAGAGACCCAGTACTTC
TRBV28,TRBJ1-5,TRBD1,once,CASSQGGQNSNQPQHF,TGTGCCAGCAGCCAAGGGGGACAGAATAGCAATCAGCCCCAGCATTTT
TRBV6-4,TRBJ1-5,-,-,CASSDWLTGQPQHF,TGTGCCAGCAGTGACTGGCTAACCGGGCAGCCCCAGCATTTT